The subject of this entry is one T cell receptor beta chain. Its antigen remains unidentified. The germline V gene encodes CDR1 DFQATT and CDR2 SNEGSKA (reference sequence). The CDR3 covers 12 residues, taking in both the cysteine and the phenylalanine. Only the protein is on record. HCMV serostatus was determined by detecting HCMV-specific IgG in serum with a commercial ELISA kit. Ficoll density gradient centrifugation was used to isolate peripheral blood mononuclear cells from blood. TCRdb shows the sequencer as Illumina HiSeq 2000. TCR beta cDNA libraries were made by 5'RACE template switching that added a universal primer site and unique molecular identifiers. Priming for cDNA synthesis came from the TCR beta constant segment, and two successive PCR amplification steps followed. On the study's bioinformatics: Reads were demultiplexed and grouped by UMI with MIGEC, and clonotypes were assembled and quantified with MiTCR. Only TCR cDNA sequences supported by at least two reads were kept to exclude erroneous sequences. Downstream repertoire analysis used the tcR package, and clonotypes were matched across fractions by CDR3 nucleotide sequence plus V segment. Antigen specificity was annotated against VDJdb with VDJmatch, allowing one amino acid substitution in CDR3. After the reads were reprocessed by TCRdb, one entry was made per CDR3 protein sequence, with no DNA. It is TCRdb's table, rather than the study itself, that gives the V and J calls and clone size. The sample's clone listing holds around 380,000 distinct CDR3 sequences. The biggest ten clones account for about 10% of the sample.

This sample was taken from a study of T cells expressing NK-cell markers (dated by TCRdb to the early 2020s). Regarding the research as a whole: Three sorted T-cell subsets (CD3+CD56+NKG2C+, CD3+CD56+NKG2C- and CD3+CD56-NKG2C+) from seven to nine donors had their TCR beta-chain repertoires profiled. Seven of the eight sequenced donors were HCMV-seropositive and one was HCMV-seronegative. The study sequenced eight donors, all healthy volunteers chosen at random: three men and five women. Sequencing of the libraries produced 2 x 150 bp reads on Illumina HiSeq 2000/2500, MiSeq or NextSeq.

On the study overall, not on this receptor specifically: Whether the expanded NKG2C-expressing T cell clones were specific for HCMV antigens remained unclear. Those dominant clonotypes were again the most abundant among CD3+CD56-NKG2C+ cells in a few donors, at roughly 25-65%. For roughly six donors, the dominant CD3+CD56+NKG2C+ clonotypes were among the top 10 CD8+ clonotypes and accounted for about 1.0-7.0% of CD8+ T cells.

The specimen sequenced was blood T cells: a sorted CD56 or NKG2C T cell subset, CD4+ or CD8+ T cells, or bulk PBMC T cells (not recorded which). In this chain, TRBV20-1 is recombined with TRBJ2-1. This receptor was identified in a woman aged 45-59 years in good health. Donor details come from another sample of the same person, matched by shared clones. The CDR3 region: CSAVGAYNEQFF.